A selection of T cell receptor beta chains follows, all from one sample in a study of shared T cell receptors in the human thymus. Profiled with immunoSEQ multiplex PCR; TCRdb holds only in-frame clones, not every one. The sample has about 540,000 clones, approximately 78% seen once. These data also featured in a second study, about human thymus T cells.

The specimen was thymocytes. These receptors originate from a boy younger than two with a congenital heart defect. Both conserved end residues are trimmed from each CDR3. Each record gives: clone size, V gene, J gene, CDR3 protein. The size field is filled for only some rows; it gives once, few, many or a size class.

size: .; V: TRBV1; J: TRBJ2-1; CDR3: TSSQDPAIYNEQF
size: .; V: TRBV5-1; J: TRBJ2-1; CDR3: ASSLEPSGGPYNEQF
size: .; V: TRBV5-1; J: TRBJ2-7; CDR3: ASTPSSSYEQY
size: once; V: TRBV5-4; J: TRBJ2-3; CDR3: ASSLGGNTDTQY
size: .; V: TRBV5-6; J: TRBJ1-1; CDR3: ASSSHPPPGQGGAEAF
size: .; V: TRBV6-5; J: TRBJ2-1; CDR3: ASHTGGNDYNEQF
size: .; V: TRBV28; J: TRBJ2-3; CDR3: ASSSGTISTDTQY
size: .; V: TRBV2; J: TRBJ2-5; CDR3: ASSELGGRRETQY
size: .; V: TRBV4-3; J: TRBJ2-5; CDR3: ASSQVRGQETQY
size: .; V: TRBV27; J: TRBJ2-2; CDR3: ASSLSASGDTGELF
size: .; V: TRBV7-7; J: TRBJ2-5; CDR3: ASIYAMGGLELETQY
size: .; V: TRBV7-2; J: TRBJ1-2; CDR3: ASSLAHRHYGYT
size: .; V: TRBV7-4; J: TRBJ2-1; CDR3: ASSPALGGRAVCDEQF
size: .; V: TRBV4-2; J: TRBJ1-5; CDR3: ASSQDGGAGVHSNQPQH
size: .; V: TRBV4-2; J: TRBJ2-7; CDR3: ASSHAGDGTYEQY
size: .; V: TRBV6-5; J: TRBJ1-4; CDR3: ASSGRQLPNEKLF
size: .; V: TRBV7-3; J: TRBJ2-1; CDR3: ASSAGTTNEQF
size: .; V: TRBV9; J: TRBJ2-3; CDR3: ASSEHFREYRDTQY
size: .; V: TRBV21-1; J: TRBJ2-7; CDR3: ASSLRQEGTYEQY
size: few; V: TRBV6-5; J: TRBJ1-1; CDR3: ASSYERSGTEAF
size: .; V: TRBV27; J: TRBJ1-5; CDR3: ASSPRTGGADYQPQH
size: .; V: TRBV14; J: TRBJ2-2; CDR3: ASSLERGNTGELF
size: .; V: TRBV15; J: TRBJ2-7; CDR3: ATSRDKLAVSYEQY
size: .; V: TRBV11-2; J: TRBJ2-2; CDR3: ASSPPGPGYTGELF
size: .; V: TRBV11-3; J: TRBJ2-3; CDR3: ASSLQRPQRQDTQY
size: .; V: TRBV28; J: TRBJ2-2; CDR3: ASSSLGRTGGVAGELF
size: .; V: TRBV2; J: TRBJ2-7; CDR3: ASSARAREVLYEQY
size: .; V: TRBV7-6; J: TRBJ1-3; CDR3: ASRLDVYSGNTIY
size: .; V: TRBV12-5; J: TRBJ1-5; CDR3: ASGSPAGTGGDQPQH
size: .; V: TRBV29-1; J: TRBJ2-7; CDR3: SAKRQGYEQY
size: .; V: TRBV6-5; J: TRBJ1-2; CDR3: ASSQGPYGYT
size: .; V: TRBV7-2; J: TRBJ2-5; CDR3: ASSHRQKREARETQY